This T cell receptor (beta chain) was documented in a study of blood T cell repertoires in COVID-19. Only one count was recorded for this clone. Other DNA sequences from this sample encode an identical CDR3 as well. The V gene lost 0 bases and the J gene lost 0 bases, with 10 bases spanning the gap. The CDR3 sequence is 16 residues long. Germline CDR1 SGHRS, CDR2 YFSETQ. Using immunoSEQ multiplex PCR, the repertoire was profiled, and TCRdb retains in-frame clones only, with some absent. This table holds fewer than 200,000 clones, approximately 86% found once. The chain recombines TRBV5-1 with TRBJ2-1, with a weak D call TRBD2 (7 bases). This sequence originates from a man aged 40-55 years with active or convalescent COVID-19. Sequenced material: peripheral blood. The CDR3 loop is CASSLGGGGSYNEQFF. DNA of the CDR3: TGCGCCAGCAGCTTGGGAGGGGGGGGCTCCTACAATGAGCAGTTCTTC.